This paragraph reports one T cell receptor (beta chain). This sample was taken from a study of human thymus T cells. The ends were cut back, 4 bases at V and 5 bases at J, with 11 bases in the middle. The CDR3 runs 13 residues. Looked up from germline, CDR1 is SGHAT and CDR2 is FQDESV (reference sequence). Donors were healthy Finnish infants having corrective surgery for congenital heart defects. Sequenced by immunoSEQ multiplex PCR; TCRdb stores in-frame clones only, minus some. The data hold just over 45,000 clones, with 95% observed a single time. The TCR sequence derives from a girl less than two years old with a congenital heart defect but otherwise immunologically healthy. Specimen: blood. The chain carries TRBV11-1 and TRBJ1-1; D perhaps matches TRBD1 (5 bases). CDR3 protein: CASSSGRGTEAFF. CDR3 DNA: TGTGCCAGCAGCTCAGGGCGGGGGACTGAAGCTTTCTTT.